This is a list of T cell receptor beta chains from one sample in a study of cytomegalovirus exposure and HLA in healthy donors. Only in-frame clones appear in the TCRdb table, and some are missing; sequencing was by immunoSEQ multiplex PCR. Of about 130,000 clones in the sample, around 92% were seen once. What was sequenced was PBMCs. These receptors all come from a man in his thirties or forties in good health and CMV-seronegative. CDR3s include the opening cysteine and the closing phenylalanine or tryptophan. D genes are given only for firm matches. Not every row has a clone size; where given, it reads once, few, many or a size class.

- - TRBJ1-2 TRBV19 CAGQPGRDYGYTF TGTGCCGGACAGCCGGGTAGGGACTATGGCTACACCTTC
TRBD1 - TRBJ1-4 TRBV18 CASSPTGATNEKLFF TGTGCCAGCTCCCCGACAGGGGCAACTAATGAAAAACTGTTTTTT
- - TRBJ2-5 TRBV18 CASSPPPGKETQYF TGTGCCAGCTCACCACCGCCAGGGAAGGAGACCCAGTACTTC
TRBD2 - TRBJ2-3 TRBV9 CASSAGLYSTDTQYF TGTGCCAGCAGCGCGGGACTATATAGCACAGATACGCAGTATTTT
TRBD2 - TRBJ2-1 TRBV9 CASSSGASYNEQFF TGTGCCAGCAGCAGCGGGGCCTCCTACAATGAGCAGTTCTTC
TRBD1 - TRBJ1-1 TRBV4-2 CASSQVGGAAEAFF TGTGCCAGCAGCCAGGTAGGGGGCGCCGCTGAAGCTTTCTTT
- - TRBJ1-3 TRBV6-5 CATLPRGFGNTIYF TGTGCCACCCTCCCCCGCGGATTTGGAAACACCATATATTTT
TRBD1 - TRBJ2-7 TRBV7-2 CASSLGLDRTSYEQYF TGTGCCAGCAGCTTAGGGTTGGACAGGACCTCCTACGAGCAGTACTTC
TRBD1 - TRBJ1-5 TRBV4-1 CASSQDKTGGYQPQHF TGCGCCAGCAGCCAAGATAAGACAGGGGGCTATCAGCCCCAGCATTTT
TRBD2 once TRBJ2-1 TRBV2 CASRTGTSGVRDEQFF TGTGCCAGCAGAACCGGGACTAGCGGGGTGAGGGATGAGCAGTTCTTC
TRBD1 - TRBJ2-7 TRBV5-4 CASSGQGNYEQYF TGTGCCAGCAGCGGACAGGGAAACTACGAGCAGTACTTC
- - TRBJ2-7 TRBV19 CASSDDRFSYEQYF TGTGCCAGTAGCGACGACAGGTTCTCCTACGAGCAGTACTTC
TRBD1 - TRBJ2-3 TRBV18 CASSPGQRTDTQYF TGTGCCAGCTCACCGGGACAGCGCACAGATACGCAGTATTTT
- - TRBJ1-4 TRBV28 CASSTPGGGEKLFF TGTGCCAGCAGCACGCCGGGGGGAGGTGAAAAACTGTTTTTT
- once TRBJ1-6 TRBV27 CASRRQGRDNSPLHF TGTGCCAGCAGGCGCCAGGGTCGGGATAATTCACCCCTCCACTTT
- - TRBJ1-6 TRBV5-5 CASSYLTSYNSPLHF TGTGCCAGCAGCTATCTGACAAGTTATAATTCACCCCTCCACTTT
- - TRBJ2-7 TRBV7-9 CASSSGAGAPYEQYF TGTGCCAGCAGCTCTGGGGCGGGGGCGCCCTACGAGCAGTACTTC
TRBD2 - TRBJ2-3 TRBV28 CASSSHLEGLAGGTDTQYF TGTGCCAGCAGTTCCCACCTCGAGGGGCTAGCGGGGGGCACAGATACGCAGTATTTT
- once TRBJ1-4 TRBV14 CASSQDVNNEKLFF TGTGCCAGCAGCCAAGATGTGAACAACGAAAAACTGTTTTTT
TRBD1 - TRBJ1-2 TRBV2 CASKDGTGGFNYGYTF TGTGCCAGCAAGGACGGGACAGGGGGCTTTAACTATGGCTACACCTTC
- - TRBJ2-3 TRBV10-3 CAIRGTASSTDTQYF TGTGCCATCAGGGGGACTGCTTCTAGCACAGATACGCAGTATTTT
- few TRBJ2-7 TRBV19 CASSQGWSYEQYF TGTGCCAGTAGTCAGGGTTGGTCCTACGAGCAGTACTTC
TRBD1 - TRBJ1-2 TRBV7-9 CASSLASGGKNGYTF TGTGCCAGCAGCTTAGCTTCAGGGGGGAAAAATGGCTACACCTTC
- - TRBJ2-7 TRBV11-2 CASSLEAGANYEQYF TGTGCCAGCAGCTTAGAGGCGGGGGCAAACTACGAGCAGTACTTC
- - TRBJ2-7 TRBV5-1 CASSLTRYEQYF TGCGCCAGCAGCTTGACTAGATACGAGCAGTACTTC
- once TRBJ1-5 TRBV6-1 CASSDGVRSNQPQHF TGTGCCAGCAGTGACGGGGTAAGGAGCAATCAGCCCCAGCATTTT
- - TRBJ1-2 TRBV4-1 CASSQVGGPGYGYTF TGCGCCAGCAGCCAAGTCGGGGGGCCGGGCTATGGCTACACCTTC
TRBD1 once TRBJ2-5 TRBV4-3 CASSQDTQGARGQETQYF TGCGCCAGCAGCCAAGACACCCAGGGGGCACGTGGGCAAGAGACCCAGTACTTC
TRBD1 once TRBJ1-5 TRBV28 CASRGQGFFQPQHF TGTGCCAGCAGAGGACAGGGCTTTTTTCAGCCCCAGCATTTT
TRBD1 - TRBJ1-2 TRBV19 CASRQGGSYGYTF TGTGCCAGCAGACAGGGGGGTTCCTATGGCTACACCTTC
TRBD1 - TRBJ1-5 TRBV18 CASSPNRGGVSNQPQHF TGTGCCAGCTCCCCAAACAGGGGGGGAGTGAGCAATCAGCCCCAGCATTTT
- - TRBJ1-1 TRBV4-1 CASSQDSGGFMNTEAFF TGCGCCAGCAGCCAAGATTCGGGGGGTTTTATGAACACTGAAGCTTTCTTT
TRBD2 - TRBJ2-7 TRBV29-1 CSVPGGLGEQYF TGCAGCGTCCCGGGAGGTCTGGGCGAGCAGTACTTC
- few TRBJ1-2 TRBV2 CASSPDSYGYTF TGTGCCAGCAGTCCCGACAGCTATGGCTACACCTTC
- - TRBJ2-7 TRBV9 CASSVDRMGYEQYF TGTGCCAGCAGCGTAGACAGGATGGGGTACGAGCAGTACTTC
- once TRBJ1-3 TRBV6-1 CASVKGSSGNTIYF TGTGCCAGCGTTAAAGGGAGCTCTGGAAACACCATATATTTT
TRBD1 - TRBJ2-2 TRBV19 CASTGTGGAGTGELFF TGTGCCAGTACTGGGACAGGGGGCGCGGGCACCGGGGAGCTGTTTTTT
- - TRBJ1-4 TRBV6-5 CASSYSYNEKLFF TGTGCCAGCAGTTACTCCTATAATGAAAAACTGTTTTTT
- once TRBJ2-7 TRBV13 CASSPQGYEQYF TGTGCCAGCAGCCCCCAGGGTTACGAGCAGTACTTC
TRBD2 - TRBJ2-5 TRBV5-1 CASSLGLAGTQETQYF TGCGCCAGCAGCTTGGGACTAGCGGGGACACAAGAGACCCAGTACTTC
- - TRBJ2-3 TRBV6-1 CASSESDYPPDTQYF TGTGCCAGCAGTGAAAGTGACTACCCACCCGATACGCAGTATTTT
- - TRBJ2-1 TRBV7-9 CASSSRAALTYNEQFF TGTGCCAGCAGCTCCAGGGCGGCCTTAACTTACAATGAGCAGTTCTTC
- - TRBJ2-5 TRBV5-4 CASSSGHDQETQYF TGTGCCAGCAGCTCCGGACACGACCAAGAGACCCAGTACTTC
- - TRBJ2-7 TRBV5-5 CASSSNRETYEQYF TGTGCCAGCAGCTCTAACAGGGAAACCTACGAGCAGTACTTC
TRBD2 - TRBJ2-7 TRBV5-1 CASSWTSGVYEQYF TGCGCCAGCAGCTGGACTAGCGGGGTCTACGAGCAGTACTTC